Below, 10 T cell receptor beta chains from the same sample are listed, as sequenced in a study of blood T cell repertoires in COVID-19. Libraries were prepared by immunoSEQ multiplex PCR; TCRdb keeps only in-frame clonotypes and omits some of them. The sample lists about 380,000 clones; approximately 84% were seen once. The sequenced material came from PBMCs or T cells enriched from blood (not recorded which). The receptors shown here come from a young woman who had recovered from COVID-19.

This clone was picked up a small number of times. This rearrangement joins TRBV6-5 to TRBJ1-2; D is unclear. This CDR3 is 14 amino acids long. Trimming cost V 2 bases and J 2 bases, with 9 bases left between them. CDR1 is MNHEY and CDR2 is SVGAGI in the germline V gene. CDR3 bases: TGTGCCAGCAGTTACGTCAACAGCAACTATGGCTACACCTTC. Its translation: CASSYVNSNYGYTF.

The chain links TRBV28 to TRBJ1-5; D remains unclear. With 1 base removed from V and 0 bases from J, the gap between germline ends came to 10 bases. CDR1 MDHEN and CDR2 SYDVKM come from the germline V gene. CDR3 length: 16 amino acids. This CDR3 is CASSLLVSYSNQPQHF. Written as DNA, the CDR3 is TGTGCCAGCAGTTTATTGGTCAGTTATAGCAATCAGCCCCAGCATTTT. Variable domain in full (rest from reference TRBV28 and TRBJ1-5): DVKVTQSSRYLVKRTGEKVFLECVQDMDHENMFWYRQDPGLGLRLIYFSYDVKMKEKGDIPEGYSVSREKKERFSLILESASTNQTSMYLCASSLLVSYSNQPQHFGDGTRLSIL.

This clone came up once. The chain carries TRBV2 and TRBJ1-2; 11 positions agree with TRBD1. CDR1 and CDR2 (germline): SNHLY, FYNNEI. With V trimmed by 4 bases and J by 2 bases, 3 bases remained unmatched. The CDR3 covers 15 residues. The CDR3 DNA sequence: TGTGCCAGCAGTGCGGGGACAGGGGGGAACTATGGCTACACCTTC. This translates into CASSAGTGGNYGYTF.

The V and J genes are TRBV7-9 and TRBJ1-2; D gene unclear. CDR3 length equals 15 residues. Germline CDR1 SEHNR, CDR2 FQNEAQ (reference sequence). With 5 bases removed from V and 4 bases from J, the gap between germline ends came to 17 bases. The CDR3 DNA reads TGTGCCAGCAGCCCGACTACGACCAGATTCTATGGCTACACCTTC. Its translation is CASSPTTTRFYGYTF.

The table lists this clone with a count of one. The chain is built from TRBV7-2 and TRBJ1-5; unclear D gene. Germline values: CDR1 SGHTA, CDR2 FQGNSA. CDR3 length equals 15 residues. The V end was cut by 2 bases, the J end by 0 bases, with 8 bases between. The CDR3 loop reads CASSLTPYSNQPQHF. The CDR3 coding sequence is TGTGCCAGCAGCTTAACACCTTATAGCAATCAGCCCCAGCATTTT.

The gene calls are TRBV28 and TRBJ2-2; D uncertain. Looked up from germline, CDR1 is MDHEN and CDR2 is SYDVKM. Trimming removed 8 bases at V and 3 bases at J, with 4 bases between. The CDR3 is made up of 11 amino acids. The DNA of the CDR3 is TGTGCCAGCGGAGACACCGGGGAGCTGTTTTTT. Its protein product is CASGDTGELFF.

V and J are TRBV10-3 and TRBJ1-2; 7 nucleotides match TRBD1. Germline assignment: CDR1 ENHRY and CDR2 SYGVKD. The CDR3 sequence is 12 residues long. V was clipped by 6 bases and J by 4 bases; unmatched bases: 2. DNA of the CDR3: TGTGCCATCAGCCGGGACAGCTATGGCTACACCTTC. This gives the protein CAISRDSYGYTF.

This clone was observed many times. The CDR3 loop is CASPRDRVKHF. The CDR3 bases are TGTGCCAGCCCCCGGGACAGGGTTAAGCATTTT. This rearrangement joins TRBV27 to TRBJ1-5, with TRBD1 matching 9 bases. V shed 8 bases, J shed 14 bases, and the junction held 7 bases outside the gene matches. The germline CDR1 and CDR2 sequences are MNHEY and SMNVEV (reference sequence). This CDR3 is 11 amino acids long.

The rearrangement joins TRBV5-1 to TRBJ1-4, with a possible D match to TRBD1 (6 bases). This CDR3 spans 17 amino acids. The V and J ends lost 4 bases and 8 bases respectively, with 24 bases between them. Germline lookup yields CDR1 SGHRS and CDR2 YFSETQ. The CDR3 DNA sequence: TGCGCCAGCAGCAAGACAGGTGCTCCGACCCCAGCCGAAAAACTGTTTTTT. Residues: CASSKTGAPTPAEKLFF.

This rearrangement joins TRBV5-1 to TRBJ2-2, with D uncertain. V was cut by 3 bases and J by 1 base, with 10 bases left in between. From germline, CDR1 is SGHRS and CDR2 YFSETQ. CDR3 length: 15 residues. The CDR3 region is CASSYGGVNTGELFF. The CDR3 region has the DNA TGCGCCAGCAGCTACGGCGGAGTGAACACCGGGGAGCTGTTTTTT.